One T cell receptor (beta chain) is described in this entry. No antigen is known for it. This CDR3 has 17 amino acids. Germline CDR1 reads SNHLY; CDR2 reads FYNNEI. The V segment lost 5 bases and the J segment 0 bases; nucleotides outside the gene matches: 5. The donors, all of them Caucasian adults, lived in Nashville, Tennessee. The data stem from a study of shared clonotypes between healthy human individuals. Regarding the study as a whole: With a handful of donors compared, 5% to 5.5% of naive CD4 clonotypes were shared. Depth was large, yet rarefaction showed that sorted-subset sequencing was incomplete.

Every immunoSEQ plate was one replicate of a subset's evenly spread DNA. Some clones are missing from TCRdb's copy, which holds only in-frame ones; the method was immunoSEQ multiplex PCR. The sample comprises about 320,000 clones, roughly 84% of which are singletons, and roughly 16% rests with the top ten. This chain connects TRBV2 to TRBJ2-2; 11 bases fit TRBD2. The sample consisted of memory CD8+ T cells sorted from blood. The subset denotes: CD45RO+ cells pooled with CCR7-negative TemRA cells. This TCR was sampled from a man between 18 and 35 years old in good health. In DNA, the CDR3 is TGTGCCAGCAGTCTGGGGACTAGCGGACCGAACACCGGGGAGCTGTTTTTT. It specifies CASSLGTSGPNTGELFF.